This TCR beta chain was observed in a study of T cell responses to AZD1222 COVID-19 vaccine. The protocol was immunoSEQ multiplex PCR, while the TCRdb copy is restricted to in-frame clones and leaves out a portion. The sample comprises around 83,000 clones, 90% of which are singletons, and around 5.8% rests with the top ten. The CDR3 has 14 amino acids. From germline, CDR1 is LGHDT and CDR2 YNNKEL (reference sequence). With V trimmed by 7 bases and J by 0 bases, 4 bases remained unmatched. General study points: Repertoires in all cases were sampled only once the peak T cell response had passed. Unmutated variant regions are reportedly the target of nearly half of TCRs that are spike-specific.

Of note for this clone: The antigen is not known.

The sample consisted of peripheral blood, taken 28 days after the second AZD1222 dose. The V gene is TRBV3-1 (or the pseudogene TRBV3-2), the J gene TRBJ1-1; 8 nucleotides match TRBD1. The source is an adult who received the AZD1222 COVID-19 vaccine. The CDR3, as DNA: TGTGCCAGCAACCGGGACAGGTTGAACACTGAAGCTTTCTTT. It yields the protein CASNRDRLNTEAFF.